The 27 T cell receptor beta chains presented below share a single source sample, sequenced in a study of control samples from healthy donors and cancer patients. The assay was immunoSEQ multiplex PCR, and TCRdb's table has in-frame clones only and misses some. The repertoire holds under 65,000 clones, with 65% to 90% as singletons. The specimen sequenced was PBMCs. Receptors were obtained from a woman aged 45-60 years with lung cancer.

The chain couples TRBV7-2 to TRBJ2-3; D possibly corresponds to TRBD2 (6 bases). V was shortened by 2 bases and J by 4 bases, with 13 bases between the two germline ends. CDR3 length: 15 amino acids. Germline loops: CDR1 SGHTA, CDR2 FQGNSA. CDR3 sequence: CASSLWLASADTQYF. CDR3 DNA: TGTGCCAGCAGCTTATGGCTAGCGTCGGCAGATACGCAGTATTTT.

The CDR3 reads CASSVGQGGQPQHF. For the CDR3, the DNA is TGTGCCAGTAGTGTGGGACAGGGTGGCCAGCCCCAGCATTTT. The V call is TRBV19, the J call TRBJ1-5, with 9 positions matching TRBD1. CDR3 length: 14 amino acids. The germline V gene has CDR1 LNHDA and CDR2 SQIVND (reference sequence). Trimming took 5 bases from V and 7 from J; bases not matched to a gene: 6.

V usage is TRBV3-1 (or the pseudogene TRBV3-2) and J usage is TRBJ2-7; TRBD1 matches at 8 bases. CDR1 is LGHDT, CDR2 YNNKEL, per germline (reference sequence). This CDR3 has 14 amino acids. The trim removed 4 bases at V and 5 bases at J, leaving 7 bases unmatched. CDR3 sequence (DNA): TGTGCCAGCAGCCCCACGACAGGGGACCACGAGCAGTACTTC. It is translated as CASSPTTGDHEQYF.

The V call is TRBV6-2 or TRBV6-3, the J call TRBJ2-5; TRBD1 might be the D (6 bases). V lost 6 bases, J lost 7 bases, and 21 bases lay in between. Germline lookup yields CDR1 MNHEY and CDR2 SVGEGT. The CDR3 extends over 15 amino acids. Here the CDR3 reads CASSQGGLPPVTQYF. CDR3 nucleotide sequence: TGTGCCAGCAGCCAAGGGGGTCTACCTCCGGTGACCCAGTACTTC.

This sequence joins TRBV28 and TRBJ1-2; possible D gene TRBD1, 6 bases. V lost 6 bases to trimming and J lost 4 bases, with 15 bases between them. The CDR3 covers 14 residues. The germline CDR1 and CDR2 sequences are MDHEN and SYDVKM. CDR3 in DNA: TGTGCCAGCAGAACAGGGCTGGATGGCTATGGCTACACCTTC. It translates to CASRTGLDGYGYTF.

The V and J genes are TRBV6-2 or TRBV6-3 and TRBJ2-7; TRBD1 is a possible D gene (6 bases). The CDR3 totals 13 residues. The V end was cut by 5 bases, the J end by 6 bases, with 14 bases between. Germline CDR1 and CDR2: MNHEY and SVGEGT. CDR3 amino acids: CASSATQGFEQYF. CDR3 nucleotide sequence: TGTGCCAGCAGTGCCACACAGGGATTCGAGCAGTACTTC.

The rearrangement uses TRBV2 and TRBJ2-7; no clear D. Trimming took off 4 bases at V and 3 bases at J, with 16 bases between the two ends. The CDR3 covers 15 residues. Germline lookup yields CDR1 SNHLY and CDR2 FYNNEI. CDR3 residues: CASSGYSEFGYEQYF. The DNA of the CDR3 is TGTGCCAGCAGTGGGTACAGTGAATTTGGCTACGAGCAGTACTTC. The entire variable domain, with the rest obtained from reference TRBV2 and TRBJ2-7, is as follows: EPEVTQTPSHQVTQMGQEVILRCVPISNHLYFYWYRQILGQKVEFLVSFYNNEISEKSEIFDDQFSVERPDGSNFTLKIRSTKLEDSAMYFCASSGYSEFGYEQYFGPGTRLTVT.

The chain joins TRBV19 to TRBJ1-2; 8 bases line up with TRBD1. Germline V CDR1 and CDR2: LNHDA, SQIVND (reference sequence). The CDR3 has 14 amino acids. V was clipped by 3 bases and J by 6 bases; unmatched bases: 6. CDR3 amino acids: CASSIGQGGHGYTF. As DNA, the CDR3 is TGTGCCAGTAGTATCGGACAGGGAGGACATGGCTACACCTTC.

The V and J genes are TRBV4-1 and TRBJ1-1, with 7 bases identical to TRBD1. From germline, CDR1 is MGHRA and CDR2 YSYEKL. V trimming: 3 bases; J trimming: 0 bases; junction bases outside the gene matches: 7. The CDR3 length is 16 residues. The CDR3 loop reads CASSQGQSRMNTEAFF. The CDR3, as DNA: TGCGCCAGCAGCCAGGGACAGTCCCGCATGAACACTGAAGCTTTCTTT.

The chain carries TRBV5-1 and TRBJ1-2, with a tentative D call TRBD1 (5 bases). This CDR3 has 14 residues. V was pared by 4 bases and J by 4 bases, with 14 bases between. Germline-derived CDR1 and CDR2 are SGHRS and YFSETQ. The CDR3 is CASSPPSTAYGYTF. CDR3 DNA sequence: TGCGCCAGCAGCCCCCCTTCGACAGCCTATGGCTACACCTTC.

The CDR3 region is CATSREWTQGSYNSPLHF. CDR3 nucleotide sequence: TGTGCCACCAGCAGAGAGTGGACACAGGGGTCCTATAATTCACCCCTCCACTTT. The chain links TRBV15 to TRBJ1-6, with TRBD1 identical over 7 bases. Trimming removed 0 bases from V and 1 base from J; junction bases left unmatched: 6. CDR1 LNHNV and CDR2 YYDKDF come from the germline V gene (reference sequence). The CDR3 totals 18 residues.

The chain is built from TRBV6-5 and TRBJ2-2, with D perhaps given as TRBD1 or TRBD2 (5 bases each). Trimming took off 11 bases at V and 5 bases at J, with 18 bases between the two ends. The germline gives CDR1 MNHEY, CDR2 SVGAGI. The CDR3 has 14 residues. The CDR3 is CASTTGTATGELFF. For the CDR3, the DNA is TGTGCCTCAACGACCGGGACCGCGACCGGGGAGCTGTTTTTT.

This clone was seen once. The chain uses TRBV13 and TRBJ2-5, with 15 bases identical to TRBD2. Germline V gives CDR1 PRHDT, CDR2 FYEKMQ (reference sequence). The ends lost 5 bases at V and 4 bases at J; junction bases unmatched: 2. The CDR3 is made up of 15 amino acids. The CDR3 reads CASSTGLAGGETQYF. The DNA of the CDR3 is TGTGCCAGCAGCACGGGACTAGCGGGGGGAGAGACCCAGTACTTC. Based on the CDR3 plus reference TRBV13 and TRBJ2-5, the full variable domain is AAGVIQSPRHLIKEKRETATLKCYPIPRHDTVYWYQQGPGQDPQFLISFYEKMQSDKGSIPDRFSAQQFSDYHSELNMSSLELGDSALYFCASSTGLAGGETQYFGPGTRLLVL.

The chain couples TRBV19 to TRBJ1-2; weak D call: TRBD1 (6 bases). Deletions cut 0 bases from V and 6 bases from J, with 14 bases between. Germline CDR1 LNHDA, CDR2 SQIVND (reference sequence). The CDR3 has 15 amino acids. The CDR3 bases are TGTGCCAGTAGTATAGATCGGTGGACAGCTAATGGCTACACCTTC. Residues: CASSIDRWTANGYTF.

This clone appeared once. The chain carries TRBV18 and TRBJ1-2; 7 bases agree with TRBD1. V lost 0 bases and J lost 6; bases outside the gene matches: 10. The CDR3 totals 16 residues. Germline values: CDR1 KGHSH, CDR2 LQKENI. In nucleotides, the CDR3 is TGTGCCAGCTCACCACCAAACAGGGGCCGCGGGGATGGCTACACCTTC. This encodes CASSPPNRGRGDGYTF.

V gene TRBV11-2 combines with J gene TRBJ1-4; D is perhaps TRBD1 (5 bases). V was clipped by 5 bases and J by 0 bases, with 7 bases between them. CDR3 size: 14 residues. Per germline, CDR1 SGHAT and CDR2 FQNNGV. The chain's CDR3 is CASSPGATNEKLFF. The CDR3, as DNA: TGTGCCAGCAGCCCGGGGGCAACTAATGAAAAACTGTTTTTT. The full variable domain, rest sourced from reference TRBV11-2 and TRBJ1-4, is EAGVAQSPRYKIIEKRQSVAFWCNPISGHATLYWYQQILGQGPKLLIQFQNNGVVDDSQLPKDRFSAERLKGVDSTLKIQPAKLEDSAVYLCASSPGATNEKLFFGSGTQLSVL.

V usage is TRBV6-5 and J usage is TRBJ1-2; 7 nucleotides line up with TRBD1. The CDR3 consists of 13 residues. V gave up 0 bases and J gave up 8 bases; unmatched junction bases: 3. Germline assignment: CDR1 MNHEY and CDR2 SVGAGI. For the CDR3, the DNA is TGTGCCAGCAGTTACTCGACAGGGCAAGGCTACACCTTC. This encodes CASSYSTGQGYTF.

This chain links TRBV27 with TRBJ1-4, with a tentative D call TRBD1 (5 bases). The germline V gene has CDR1 MNHEY and CDR2 SMNVEV (reference sequence). This CDR3 spans 17 amino acids. With 5 bases removed from V and 7 bases from J, the gap between germline ends came to 23 bases. DNA of the CDR3: TGTGCCAGCAGTAACAAACCTGCCGGGGCCCTACCTGAAAAACTGTTTTTT. Translating gives CASSNKPAGALPEKLFF.

The rearrangement links TRBV5-1 to TRBJ2-5; D gene unclear. The V end was cut by 6 bases, the J end by 5 bases, with 20 bases between. Germline lookup yields CDR1 SGHRS and CDR2 YFSETQ. The CDR3 totals 15 residues. CDR3 in DNA: TGCGCCAGCAACCCCTCGGCCTCGAACGAGGAGACCCAGTACTTC. This codes for CASNPSASNEETQYF.

This rearrangement joins TRBV7-9 to TRBJ2-7, with a tentative D call TRBD1 (6 bases). The CDR3 length is 14 residues. V shed 5 bases and J shed 5 bases, with 16 bases lying between them. Germline V CDR1 and CDR2: SEHNR, FQNEAQ (reference sequence). CDR3 residues: CASSQLHRDNEQYF. CDR3 nucleotide sequence: TGTGCCAGCAGCCAATTGCACAGGGATAACGAGCAGTACTTC. Full variable domain (missing parts from reference TRBV7-9 and TRBJ2-7): DTGVSQNPRHKITKRGQNVTFRCDPISEHNRLYWYRQTLGQGPEFLTYFQNEAQLEKSRLLSDRFSAERPKGSFSTLEIQRTEQGDSAMYLCASSQLHRDNEQYFGPGTRLTVT.

The V gene is TRBV7-8, the J gene TRBJ1-1, with 9 bases fitting TRBD1. CDR1 SGHVS and CDR2 FQNEAQ come from the germline V gene. The CDR3 spans 16 residues. V lost 1 base, J lost 1 base, and 4 bases stayed unmatched. CDR3 sequence: CASSLGGTGWNTEAFF. Here the CDR3 DNA reads TGTGCCAGCAGCTTAGGGGGGACAGGGTGGAACACTGAAGCTTTCTTT. The complete variable domain, with remaining parts taken from reference TRBV7-8 and TRBJ1-1, reads GAGVSQSPRYKVAKRGQDVALRCDPISGHVSLFWYQQALGQGPEFLTYFQNEAQLDKSGLPSDRFFAERPEGSVSTLKIQRTQQEDSAVYLCASSLGGTGWNTEAFFGQGTRLTVV.

The genes are TRBV12-3 or TRBV12-4 and TRBJ1-2; TRBD1 might be the D (6 bases). The CDR3 runs 13 residues. The V end lost 7 bases, the J end lost 13 bases, and 22 bases lay between the germline ends. The CDR3 nucleotides are TGTGCCAGCAACTCAGGGGCTTACGCCGCTCCCACCTTC. Amino acid sequence: CASNSGAYAAPTF.

The gene calls are TRBV28 and TRBJ1-3; tentatively, D is TRBD1 (5 bases). CDR3 length equals 14 residues. CDR1 MDHEN and CDR2 SYDVKM come from the germline V gene. V was cut by 5 bases and J by 2 bases, with 10 bases left in between. CDR3: CASSRGTPGNTIYF. The CDR3 region has the DNA TGTGCCAGCAGTCGCGGGACCCCTGGAAACACCATATATTTT.

The CDR3 sequence: CSASRDAGEAFF. The CDR3 nucleotides read TGCAGTGCTAGTCGAGACGCGGGTGAAGCTTTCTTT. The chain combines TRBV20-1 with TRBJ1-1; no definite D call. Trimming left V 3 bases short and J 7 bases short, with 12 bases between. The CDR3 totals 12 residues. Germline loops: CDR1 DFQATT, CDR2 SNEGSKA (reference sequence).

The chain uses TRBV9 and TRBJ2-3; 8 bases align to TRBD2. Germline assignment: CDR1 SGDLS and CDR2 YYNGEE. CDR3 length: 15 amino acids. After removal of 1 base from V and 5 bases from J, the junction contained 6 bases not matched to a gene. CDR3 nucleotides: TGTGCCAGCAGCGTACTCGGGGGGGCAAAAGATACGCAGTATTTT. Protein product: CASSVLGGAKDTQYF. Using reference TRBV9 and TRBJ2-3 for the parts outside the CDR3, the full variable domain is DSGVTQTPKHLITATGQRVTLRCSPRSGDLSVYWYQQSLDQGLQFLIQYYNGEERAKGNILERFSAQQFPDLHSELNLSSLELGDSALYFCASSVLGGAKDTQYFGPGTRLTVL.

This clone was found once. The rearrangement joins TRBV6-2 or TRBV6-3 to TRBJ2-2; D may be TRBD1 (6 bases). The V gene lost 0 bases and the J gene lost 1 base, with 9 bases spanning the gap. This CDR3 is built from 16 residues. Germline CDR1 MNHEY, CDR2 SVGEGT. For the CDR3, the DNA is TGTGCCAGCAGTTACTCTCCAGGGGAGAACACCGGGGAGCTGTTTTTT. It translates to CASSYSPGENTGELFF.

This clone appeared once. The V and J genes are TRBV28 and TRBJ1-1, with D possibly being TRBD1 (5 bases). Germline V CDR1 and CDR2: MDHEN, SYDVKM. The CDR3 consists of 11 residues. Trimming took off 9 bases at V and 4 bases at J, with 9 bases between the two ends. CDR3 loop: CASSRATEAFF. The CDR3 coding sequence is TGTGCCAGTTCCAGGGCCACTGAAGCTTTCTTT.